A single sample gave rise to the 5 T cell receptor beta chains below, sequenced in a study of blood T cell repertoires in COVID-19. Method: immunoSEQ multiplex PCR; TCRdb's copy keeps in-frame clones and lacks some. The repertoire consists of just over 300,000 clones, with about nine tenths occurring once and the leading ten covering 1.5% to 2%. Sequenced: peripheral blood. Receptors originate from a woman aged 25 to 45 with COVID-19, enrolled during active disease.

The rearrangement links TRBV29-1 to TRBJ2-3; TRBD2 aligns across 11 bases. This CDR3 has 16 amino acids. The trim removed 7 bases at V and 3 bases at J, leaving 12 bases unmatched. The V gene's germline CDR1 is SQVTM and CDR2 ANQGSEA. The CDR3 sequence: CSAWVLAGGGTDTQYF. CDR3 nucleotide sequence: TGCAGCGCCTGGGTCCTAGCGGGGGGTGGAACAGATACGCAGTATTTT.

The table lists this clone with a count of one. The CDR3 is CASSERTGTYNSPLHF. The CDR3, as DNA: TGTGCCAGCAGCGAGAGGACAGGAACCTATAATTCACCCCTCCACTTT. The chain couples TRBV7-6 to TRBJ1-6; 7 bases fit TRBD1. The CDR3 spans 16 residues. Trimming at V came to 5 bases and at J to 2 bases, leaving 6 bases not matched to a gene. Germline assignment: CDR1 SGHVS and CDR2 FNYEAQ.

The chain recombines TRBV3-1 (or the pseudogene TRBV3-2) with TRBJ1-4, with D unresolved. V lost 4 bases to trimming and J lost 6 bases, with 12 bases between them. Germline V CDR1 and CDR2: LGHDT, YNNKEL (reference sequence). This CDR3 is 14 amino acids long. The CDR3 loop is CASSPRGLDEKLFF. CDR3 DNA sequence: TGTGCCAGCAGCCCCCGCGGGCTGGATGAAAAACTGTTTTTT.

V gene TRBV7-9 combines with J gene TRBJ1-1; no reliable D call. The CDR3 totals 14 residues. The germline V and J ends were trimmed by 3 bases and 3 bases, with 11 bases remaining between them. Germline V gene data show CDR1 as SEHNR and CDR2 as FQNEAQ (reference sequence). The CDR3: CASSFLGRDTEAFF. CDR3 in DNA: TGTGCCAGCAGCTTCCTGGGGAGGGACACTGAAGCTTTCTTT.

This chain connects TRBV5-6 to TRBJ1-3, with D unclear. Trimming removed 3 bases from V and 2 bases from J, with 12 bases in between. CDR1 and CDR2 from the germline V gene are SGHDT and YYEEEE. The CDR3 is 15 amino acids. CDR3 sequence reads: CASSYTVPTGNTIYF. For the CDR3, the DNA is TGTGCCAGCAGCTATACGGTGCCCACTGGAAACACCATATATTTT.